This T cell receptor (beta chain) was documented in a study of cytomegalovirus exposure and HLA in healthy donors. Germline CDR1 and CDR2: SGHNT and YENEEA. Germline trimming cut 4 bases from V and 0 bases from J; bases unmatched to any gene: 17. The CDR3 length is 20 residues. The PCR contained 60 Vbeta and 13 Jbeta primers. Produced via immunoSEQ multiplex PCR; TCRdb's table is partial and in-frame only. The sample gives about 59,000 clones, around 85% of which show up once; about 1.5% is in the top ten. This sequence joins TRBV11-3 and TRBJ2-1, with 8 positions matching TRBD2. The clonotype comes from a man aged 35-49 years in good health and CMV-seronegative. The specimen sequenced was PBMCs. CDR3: CASSSLLGRGATSSYNEQFF. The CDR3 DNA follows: TGTGCCAGCAGCTCCCTCTTGGGGCGGGGGGCCACTAGCTCCTACAATGAGCAGTTCTTC.